Sequencing of this T cell receptor (beta chain) was carried out in a study of blood T cell repertoires in COVID-19. About the study: The study drew acute and convalescent COVID-19 samples from the United States, Italy and Spain. The cDNA or gDNA used as material had been derived from T cells, B-cell-depleted T cells, or PBMCs.

Per the original methods: Estimation of nucleated cell counts relied on the amplification of reference gene primers. TCRdb's copy holds only in-frame clones and misses some; the assay was immunoSEQ multiplex PCR. D and trimming come from the DNA, and the V and J calls and clone size come from that table. The sample has about 80,000 clones; under 80% are singletons. The CDR3 has 13 residues. The V end was cut by 6 bases, the J end by 7 bases, with 15 bases between. Germline CDR1 and CDR2: MNHEY and SVGAGI. This chain links TRBV6-5 with TRBJ1-2; D gene uncertain. The clonotype originates from a man in his fifties or sixties with COVID-19, enrolled during active disease. Sequenced sample: peripheral blood. The CDR3 nucleotides are TGTGCCAGCAGCTACACGTCCGGCGGTGGCTACACCTTC. Protein product: CASSYTSGGGYTF.